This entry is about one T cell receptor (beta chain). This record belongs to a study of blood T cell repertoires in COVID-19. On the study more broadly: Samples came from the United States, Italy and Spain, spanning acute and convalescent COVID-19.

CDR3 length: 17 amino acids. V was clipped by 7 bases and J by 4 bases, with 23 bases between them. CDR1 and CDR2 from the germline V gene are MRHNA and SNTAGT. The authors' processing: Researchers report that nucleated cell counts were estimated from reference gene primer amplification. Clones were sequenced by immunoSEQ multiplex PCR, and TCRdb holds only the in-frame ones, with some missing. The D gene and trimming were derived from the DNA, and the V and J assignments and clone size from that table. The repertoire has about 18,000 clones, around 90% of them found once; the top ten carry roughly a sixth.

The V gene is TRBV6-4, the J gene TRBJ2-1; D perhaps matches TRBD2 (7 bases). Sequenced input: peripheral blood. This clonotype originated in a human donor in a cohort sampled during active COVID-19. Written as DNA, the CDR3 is TGTGCCAGCACCAGGCCGGGGGGCCCTGTTGGGTACAATGAGCAGTTCTTC. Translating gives CASTRPGGPVGYNEQFF.